The next 32 T cell receptor beta chains were all read from a single sample in a study of cytomegalovirus exposure and HLA in healthy donors. A multiplex PCR was run with 60 Vbeta primers and 13 Jbeta primers. Using immunoSEQ multiplex PCR, the repertoire was profiled, and TCRdb retains in-frame clones only, with some absent. Here the sample spans 80,000 to 130,000 clones, 65% to 90% being singletons. The sequenced sample was PBMCs. The receptors were sampled from a woman aged 18-29 years in good health and CMV-seronegative.

J is TRBJ1-2 and V is TRBV28, with D possibly matching TRBD1 (5 bases). This CDR3 comprises 16 residues. The ends were cut back, 1 base at V and 4 bases at J, with 16 bases in the middle. The germline CDR1 and CDR2 sequences are MDHEN and SYDVKM. For the CDR3, the DNA is TGTGCCAGCAGTTTATCTTTAGGGGCGCAGAGCTATGGCTACACCTTC. Translated, it gives CASSLSLGAQSYGYTF.

The chain has TRBV6-6 and TRBJ2-7; TRBD1 is a possible D gene (6 bases). The V and J ends lost 5 bases and 0 bases respectively, with 11 bases between them. The germline gives CDR1 MNHNY, CDR2 SVGAGI (reference sequence). This CDR3 comprises 14 residues. The chain's CDR3 is CASSQGSSSYEQYF. CDR3 in DNA: TGTGCCAGCAGTCAGGGGTCCAGCTCCTACGAGCAGTACTTC.

The CDR3 region is CASRGVGEQYF. As DNA, the CDR3 is TGTGCCAGTCGGGGGGTGGGGGAGCAGTACTTC. The chain joins TRBV2 to TRBJ2-7; 7 nucleotides agree with TRBD2. V was clipped by 9 bases and J by 7 bases; unmatched bases: 6. In germline, CDR1 is SNHLY, CDR2 FYNNEI. There are 11 residues in the CDR3.

The rearrangement joins TRBV7-2 to TRBJ2-1, with D hard to call. V was cut by 5 bases and J by 6 bases, with 11 bases left in between. The CDR3 consists of 13 residues. Germline CDR1 is SGHTA and CDR2 is FQGNSA. CDR3 protein: CASSPYLSNEQFF. DNA for the CDR3: TGTGCCAGCAGCCCCTATCTCTCCAATGAGCAGTTCTTC.

The chain combines TRBV30 with TRBJ2-5, with 12 bases identical to TRBD2. Looked up from germline, CDR1 is GTSNPN and CDR2 is SVGIG (reference sequence). The junction had 8 bases not matched to a gene; V was cut back by 4 bases and J by 11 bases. The CDR3 has 13 amino acids. In DNA, the CDR3 is TGTGCCTGGATGATCGGGACTAGCGGGTCGCAGTACTTC. This sequence encodes CAWMIGTSGSQYF.

This clone was seen only a few times. V and J are TRBV7-2 and TRBJ1-1, with TRBD1 as a possible D gene (5 bases). V lost 0 bases and J lost 2, with 19 bases in between. This CDR3 region has 18 residues. Looked up from germline, CDR1 is SGHTA and CDR2 is FQGNSA. CDR3 in amino acids: CASSLAMAEFRGNTEAFF. The CDR3 nucleotides are TGTGCCAGCAGCTTAGCCATGGCAGAGTTTAGGGGTAACACTGAAGCTTTCTTT.

The V and J genes are TRBV18 and TRBJ1-6; D not certain. The CDR3 has 16 amino acids. Germline V lookup: CDR1 KGHSH, CDR2 LQKENI. With 3 bases removed from V and 5 bases from J, the gap between germline ends came to 14 bases. Here the CDR3 reads CASSPLEGSNNSPLHF. CDR3 coding DNA: TGTGCCAGCTCACCTCTTGAGGGATCCAATAATTCACCCCTCCACTTT.

This clone was observed a few times. CDR3 amino acids: CASSVATSSGGPWDEQFF. In DNA, the CDR3 is TGTGCCAGCAGCGTAGCTACTTCGTCGGGGGGGCCCTGGGATGAGCAGTTCTTC. This chain uses TRBV9 with TRBJ2-1, with 8 bases fitting TRBD2. CDR1 is SGDLS and CDR2 is YYNGEE in the germline V gene. The CDR3 loop spans 18 amino acids. V was clipped by 0 bases and J by 8 bases; unmatched bases: 16.

This clone has more than one count but fewer than ten. V and J are TRBV6-5 and TRBJ1-1; D ambiguous. Germline V lookup: CDR1 MNHEY, CDR2 SVGAGI. V shed 1 base and J shed 8 bases, with 8 bases lying between them. CDR3 length: 12 amino acids. The CDR3 loop reads CASSYLGREAFF. In DNA, the CDR3 is TGTGCCAGCAGTTACTTGGGGAGAGAAGCTTTCTTT.

This clone was observed a handful of times. The J gene is TRBJ2-3, the V gene TRBV5-5; the match to TRBD2 covers 9 bases. J was trimmed by 2 bases and V by 0 bases; bases with no gene match: 4. In germline, CDR1 is SGHKS, CDR2 YYEKEE (reference sequence). The CDR3 consists of 16 residues. The CDR3 spells CASSLALAGYTDTQYF. CDR3 nucleotide sequence: TGTGCCAGCAGCTTGGCGCTAGCGGGATACACAGATACGCAGTATTTT.

The chain carries TRBV10-3 and TRBJ2-1; the match to TRBD2 covers 15 bases. Trimming removed 6 bases from V and 5 bases from J; junction bases left unmatched: 5. The CDR3 spans 16 residues. Germline CDR1 is ENHRY and CDR2 is SYGVKD. This chain's CDR3 is CAISEGLAGGDNEQFF. CDR3 nucleotide sequence: TGTGCCATCAGCGAAGGACTAGCGGGAGGGGACAATGAGCAGTTCTTC.

The rearrangement joins TRBV19 to TRBJ2-1; 8 nucleotides align to TRBD2. J was trimmed by 1 base and V by 5 bases; bases with no gene match: 4. The CDR3 consists of 15 residues. From germline, CDR1 is LNHDA and CDR2 SQIVND (reference sequence). In DNA form, the CDR3 reads TGTGCCAGTAGTGTCTTAGCGGGATCCTACAATGAGCAGTTCTTC. It codes for CASSVLAGSYNEQFF.

J is TRBJ2-5 and V is TRBV5-4; no clear D. Germline loops: CDR1 SGHNT, CDR2 YYREEE (reference sequence). V was clipped by 4 bases and J by 5 bases, with 9 bases between them. There are 12 residues in the CDR3. CDR3 DNA sequence: TGTGCCAGCAGCCTTTGGCGGGAGACCCAGTACTTC. Its protein is CASSLWRETQYF.

The CDR3 DNA sequence: TGTGCCAGCAGTGTTCAGCGGGGGTCAGCAGATACGCAGTATTTT. Translated: CASSVQRGSADTQYF. V and J are TRBV2 and TRBJ2-3; 8 positions match TRBD2. Germline V gives CDR1 SNHLY, CDR2 FYNNEI. This CDR3 is 15 amino acids long. Unmatched junction bases numbered 7, after V lost 4 bases and J lost 4 bases.

J is TRBJ1-5 and V is TRBV4-1, with D unresolved. This CDR3 is 15 amino acids long. Germline values: CDR1 MGHRA, CDR2 YSYEKL. V was clipped by 1 base and J by 1 base, with 8 bases between them. CDR3 bases: TGCGCCAGCAGCCAAGTACTAGGGAGCAATCAGCCCCAGCATTTT. It yields the protein CASSQVLGSNQPQHF.

With regard to this clone: In the same sample, other DNA sequences code for this CDR3. CDR3 amino acids: CASSPRELAGGTGELFF. The CDR3 region has the DNA TGCGCCAGCAGCCCAAGGGAACTAGCGGGGGGAACCGGGGAGCTGTTTTTT. The chain couples TRBV4-1 to TRBJ2-2, with 12 bases lining up with TRBD2. CDR3 length equals 17 residues. Germline CDR1 is MGHRA and CDR2 is YSYEKL. Trimming cost V 4 bases and J 5 bases; bases outside gene matches: 8.

V gene TRBV28 combines with J gene TRBJ2-7; 8 nucleotides line up with TRBD2. The CDR3 spans 15 residues. V was pared by 7 bases and J by 4 bases, with 12 bases of the junction left unmatched. Germline CDR1 is MDHEN and CDR2 is SYDVKM. The CDR3 protein is CASILGLGLAYEQYF. As DNA, the CDR3 is TGTGCCAGCATCCTGGGGCTCGGACTAGCTTACGAGCAGTACTTC.

In regard to this clone: Its ends do not fully match the called genes, so a read error is possible. The rearrangement joins TRBV7-6 to TRBJ2-2; maybe TRBD2 (6 bases). The CDR3 is 16 residues long. In germline, CDR1 is SGHVS, CDR2 FNYEAQ. The CDR3, as DNA: TGTGTCAGCAGTCGTTCGGGACTTCCCAACACCGGGGAGCTGTTTTTT. Translating gives CVSSRSGLPNTGELFF.

The genes are TRBV4-2 and TRBJ2-7, with 10 bases that match TRBD2. The V gene's germline CDR1 is LGHNA and CDR2 YNFKEQ. The length of the CDR3 is 16 residues. V gave up 1 base and J gave up 6 bases; unmatched junction bases: 9. The chain's CDR3 is CASSQVFRLAGVEQYF. The CDR3 region has the DNA TGTGCCAGCAGCCAAGTGTTTAGGCTAGCGGGAGTCGAGCAGTACTTC.

CDR3 sequence reads: CAWSHSTGPYEQYF. The CDR3 nucleotides read TGTGCCTGGAGTCATTCGACAGGACCATACGAGCAGTACTTC. J is TRBJ2-7 and V is TRBV30; weak D call: TRBD1 (6 bases). The CDR3 contains 14 residues. The germline V gene encodes CDR1 GTSNPN and CDR2 SVGIG (reference sequence). V lost 2 bases and J 4 bases, leaving 15 bases between the germline ends. Using reference TRBV30 and TRBJ2-7 for the parts outside the CDR3, the full variable domain is SQTIHQWPATLVQPVGSPLSLECTVEGTSNPNLYWYRQAAGRGLQLLFYSVGIGQISSEVPQNLSASRPQDRQFILSSKKLLLSDSGFYLCAWSHSTGPYEQYFGPGTRLTVT.

This chain uses TRBV4-3 with TRBJ2-5; 9 nucleotides line up with TRBD2. The tail of the sequence fits TRBJ2-7 better, so the J call may be wrong. Germline CDR1 and CDR2: LGHNA and YSLEER. There are 15 residues in the CDR3. CDR3 amino acids: CASSQMLGTSSEQYF. CDR3 nucleotides: TGCGCCAGCAGCCAGATGCTCGGGACTAGCAGCGAGCAGTACTTC.

The chain carries TRBV9 and TRBJ2-1, with 11 bases that match TRBD2. With 0 bases clipped from V and 4 bases from J, the junction kept 3 bases outside the gene matches. CDR3 length: 16 amino acids. CDR1 and CDR2 from the germline V gene are SGDLS and YYNGEE. The CDR3, as DNA: TGTGCCAGCAGCGTAGTATTAGCGGGAGGGTACAATGAGCAGTTCTTC. It encodes CASSVVLAGGYNEQFF.

V and J are TRBV6-6 and TRBJ2-7; 7 positions agree with TRBD2. The CDR3 extends over 13 amino acids. Per germline, CDR1 MNHNY and CDR2 SVGAGI (reference sequence). Losses at the gene ends were 5 bases for V and 4 bases for J; bases not matched to a gene: 5. The CDR3 here is CASSPRTRYEQYF. CDR3 nucleotides: TGTGCCAGCAGTCCCCGGACTAGGTACGAGCAGTACTTC.

V and J are TRBV19 and TRBJ2-2; D perhaps matches TRBD1 (5 bases). Germline CDR1 and CDR2: LNHDA and SQIVND (reference sequence). V was trimmed by 5 bases and J by 0 bases, leaving 19 bases between them. The CDR3 extends over 18 amino acids. The CDR3 spells CASSHGQGRIANTGELFF. CDR3 sequence (DNA): TGTGCCAGTAGTCACGGTCAGGGTCGTATAGCGAACACCGGGGAGCTGTTTTTT. Combining the CDR3 with reference TRBV19 and TRBJ2-2 gives the whole variable domain DGGITQSPKYLFRKEGQNVTLSCEQNLNHDAMYWYRQDPGQGLRLIYYSQIVNDFQKGDIAEGYSVSREKKESFPLTVTSAQKNPTAFYLCASSHGQGRIANTGELFFGEGSRLTVL.

The chain combines TRBV12-5 with TRBJ2-7; 13 nucleotides line up with TRBD2. Looked up from germline, CDR1 is LGHNT and CDR2 is FRNRAP. CDR3 length: 20 residues. The ends lost 1 base at V and 0 bases at J; junction bases unmatched: 12. DNA of the CDR3: TGTGCTAGTGGTTTGGCGGGGGGACTAGCGGGAAAGGAAAGCTCCTACGAGCAGTACTTC. This gives the protein CASGLAGGLAGKESSYEQYF.

This chain joins TRBV5-1 and TRBJ1-1; 9 bases align to TRBD1. CDR1 and CDR2 from the germline V gene are SGHRS and YFSETQ. The CDR3 consists of 19 residues. V was pared by 4 bases and J by 4 bases, with 20 bases of the junction left unmatched. CDR3 DNA: TGCGCCAGCAGCGTGAACCCCGGGACAGGGTTTGGCGAAGGCACTGAAGCTTTCTTT. It yields the protein CASSVNPGTGFGEGTEAFF.

The rearrangement uses TRBV6-5 and TRBJ2-2; 10 bases agree with TRBD1. The CDR3 consists of 15 residues. Germline assignment: CDR1 MNHEY and CDR2 SVGAGI. J gave up 3 bases and V 6 bases, and 4 bases lay outside the gene matches. The CDR3 sequence is CASRTGTGDTGELFF. The DNA of the CDR3 is TGTGCCAGCAGAACCGGGACAGGGGACACCGGGGAGCTGTTTTTT.

The V call is TRBV19, the J call TRBJ2-7; D remains ambiguous. The CDR3 is 17 amino acids. The germline V and J ends were trimmed by 3 bases and 0 bases, with 18 bases remaining between them. Per germline, CDR1 LNHDA and CDR2 SQIVND (reference sequence). CDR3 DNA sequence: TGTGCCAGTAGTATCCATTTCTCGGTAAGGAGCTCCTACGAGCAGTACTTC. It yields the protein CASSIHFSVRSSYEQYF.

The CDR3 protein is CASRLAGTDTQYF. In DNA, the CDR3 is TGTGCCAGCAGACTAGCGGGCACAGATACGCAGTATTTT. The V call is TRBV11-2, the J call TRBJ2-3, with 8 bases fitting TRBD2. Per the germline V gene, CDR1 is SGHAT and CDR2 is FQNNGV. The CDR3 contains 13 residues. Trimming took 6 bases from V and 1 from J; bases not matched to a gene: 0.

This chain connects TRBV7-9 to TRBJ2-7, with 9 positions matching TRBD2. J gave up 3 bases and V 8 bases, and 11 bases lay outside the gene matches. CDR3 length equals 15 residues. CDR1 is SEHNR, CDR2 FQNEAQ, per germline (reference sequence). DNA of the CDR3: TGTGCCAGCTTGGGGGGGATTAGCGGGGGCTACGAGCAGTACTTC. It specifies CASLGGISGGYEQYF.

The rearrangement links TRBV6-1 to TRBJ1-5; a weak D match, TRBD1 (5 bases). Germline loops: CDR1 MNHNS, CDR2 SASEGT. The V end was cut by 6 bases, the J end by 5 bases, with 11 bases between. CDR3 length: 13 residues. CDR3 sequence reads: CASRSDNYQPQHF. DNA for the CDR3: TGTGCCAGCAGATCGGACAACTATCAGCCCCAGCATTTT.

A single count supports this clone. The genes are TRBV6-1 and TRBJ2-1; 10 nucleotides align to TRBD2. CDR1 and CDR2 from the germline V gene are MNHNS and SASEGT. V dropped 3 bases and J dropped 7; count of bases not matched to a gene: 9. The CDR3 runs to 16 residues. The CDR3 protein is CASSDPRLAGDNEQFF. The DNA of the CDR3 is TGTGCCAGCAGTGATCCCAGGCTAGCGGGGGATAATGAGCAGTTCTTC.